This TCR beta chain is drawn from a study of glioma-infiltrating T cells. Study-wide points: Only very few CDR3 sequences appeared in both tissue and blood. Above-expected tissue-blood divergence occurred in all gliomas, most in low-grade ones.

TCR alpha and beta CDR3 regions were amplified from RNA using iRepertoire nested multiplex PCR. Input was about 85-450 ng of tissue mRNA or PBMC total RNA. TCRdb re-analysed the multiplex PCR reads in MiXCR, keeping a single row per CDR3 protein. This sample has under 200,000 distinct CDR3 sequences, with around 32% found just once. In germline, CDR1 is SGHTA, CDR2 FQGNSA. V lost 4 bases and J lost 2; bases outside the gene matches: 9. CDR3 length: 17 amino acids. Note on this clonotype: The target antigen is unknown.

The sequenced sample was glioma tissue, nonneoplastic brain tissue, or PBMCs (not recorded which). This TCR derives from a human donor with low-grade glioma or glioblastoma, undergoing nonglioma brain surgery, or in good health (not recorded which). V gene TRBV7-2 combines with J gene TRBJ2-1; 9 nucleotides line up with TRBD1. CDR3: CASSSQTGGPPYNEQFF. In DNA form, the CDR3 reads TGTGCCAGCAGCTCACAAACAGGGGGCCCTCCCTACAATGAGCAGTTCTTC. The full variable domain, with the rest looked up from reference TRBV7-2 and TRBJ2-1, is GAGVSQSPSNKVTEKGKDVELRCDPISGHTALYWYRQSLGQGLEFLIYFQGNSAPDKSGLPSDRFSAERTGGSVSTLTIQRTQQEDSAVYLCASSSQTGGPPYNEQFFGPGTRLTVL.